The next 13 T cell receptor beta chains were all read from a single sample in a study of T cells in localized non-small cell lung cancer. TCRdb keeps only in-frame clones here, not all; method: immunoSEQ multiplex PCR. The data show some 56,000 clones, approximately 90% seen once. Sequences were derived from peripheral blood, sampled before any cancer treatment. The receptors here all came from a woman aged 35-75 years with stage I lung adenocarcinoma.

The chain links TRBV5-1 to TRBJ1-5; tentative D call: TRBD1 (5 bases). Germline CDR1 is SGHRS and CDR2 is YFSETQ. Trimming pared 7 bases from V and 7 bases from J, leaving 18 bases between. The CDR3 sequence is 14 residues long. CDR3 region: CASAPAGREQPQHF. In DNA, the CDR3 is TGCGCCAGCGCACCCGCAGGGCGGGAGCAGCCCCAGCATTTT.

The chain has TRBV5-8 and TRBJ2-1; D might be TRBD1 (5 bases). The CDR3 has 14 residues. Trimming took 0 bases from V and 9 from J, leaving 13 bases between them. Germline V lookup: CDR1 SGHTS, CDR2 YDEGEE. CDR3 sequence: CASSLGQGVGEQFF. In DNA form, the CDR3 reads TGTGCCAGCAGCTTGGGCCAGGGTGTGGGTGAGCAGTTCTTC.

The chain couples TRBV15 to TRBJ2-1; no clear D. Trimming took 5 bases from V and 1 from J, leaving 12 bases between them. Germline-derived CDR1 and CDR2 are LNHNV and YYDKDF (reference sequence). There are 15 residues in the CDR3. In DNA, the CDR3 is TGTGCCACCAGCGCAGGACGTGGATCCTACAATGAGCAGTTCTTC. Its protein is CATSAGRGSYNEQFF. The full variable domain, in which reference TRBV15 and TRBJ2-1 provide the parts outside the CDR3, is DAMVIQNPRYQVTQFGKPVTLSCSQTLNHNVMYWYQQKSSQAPKLLFHYYDKDFNNEADTPDNFQSRRPNTSFCFLDIRSPGLGDTAMYLCATSAGRGSYNEQFFGPGTRLTVL.

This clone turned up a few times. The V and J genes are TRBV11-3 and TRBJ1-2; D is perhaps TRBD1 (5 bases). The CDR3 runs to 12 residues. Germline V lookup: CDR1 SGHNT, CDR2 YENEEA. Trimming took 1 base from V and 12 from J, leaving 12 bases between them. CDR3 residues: CASSLGQGWNTF. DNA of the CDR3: TGTGCCAGCAGCTTAGGCCAGGGATGGAACACCTTC.

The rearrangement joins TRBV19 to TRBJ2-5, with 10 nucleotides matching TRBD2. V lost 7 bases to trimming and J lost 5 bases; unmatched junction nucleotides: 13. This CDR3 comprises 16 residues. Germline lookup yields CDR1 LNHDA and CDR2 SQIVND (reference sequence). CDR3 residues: CASKVVAGGLGETQYF. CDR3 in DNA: TGTGCCAGTAAGGTGGTAGCGGGGGGCCTAGGCGAGACCCAGTACTTC. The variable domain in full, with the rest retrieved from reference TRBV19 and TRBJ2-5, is DGGITQSPKYLFRKEGQNVTLSCEQNLNHDAMYWYRQDPGQGLRLIYYSQIVNDFQKGDIAEGYSVSREKKESFPLTVTSAQKNPTAFYLCASKVVAGGLGETQYFGPGTRLLVL.

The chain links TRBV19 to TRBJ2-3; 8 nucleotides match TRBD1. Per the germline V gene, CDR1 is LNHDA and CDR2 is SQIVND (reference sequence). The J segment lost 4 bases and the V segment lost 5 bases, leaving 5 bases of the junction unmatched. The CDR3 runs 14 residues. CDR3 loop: CASSQGAGADTQYF. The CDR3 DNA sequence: TGTGCCAGTAGTCAGGGGGCAGGGGCAGATACGCAGTATTTT.

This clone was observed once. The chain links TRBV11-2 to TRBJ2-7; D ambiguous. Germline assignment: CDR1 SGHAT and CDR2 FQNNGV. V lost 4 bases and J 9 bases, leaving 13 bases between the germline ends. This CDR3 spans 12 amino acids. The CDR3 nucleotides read TGTGCCAGCAGCTCCCGTATCAGTGGGCAGTACTTC. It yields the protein CASSSRISGQYF.

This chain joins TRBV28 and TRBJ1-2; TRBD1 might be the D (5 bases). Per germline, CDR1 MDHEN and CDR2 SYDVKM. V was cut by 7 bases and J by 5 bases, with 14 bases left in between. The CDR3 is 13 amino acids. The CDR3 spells CASTPGRDYGYTF. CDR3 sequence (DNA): TGTGCCAGCACCCCGGGCAGGGATTATGGCTACACCTTC.

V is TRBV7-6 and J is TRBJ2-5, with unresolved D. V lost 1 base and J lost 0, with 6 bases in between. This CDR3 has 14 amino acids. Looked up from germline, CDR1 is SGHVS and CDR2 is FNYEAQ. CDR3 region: CASSLDPHQETQYF. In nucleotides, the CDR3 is TGTGCCAGCAGCTTAGATCCCCACCAAGAGACCCAGTACTTC.

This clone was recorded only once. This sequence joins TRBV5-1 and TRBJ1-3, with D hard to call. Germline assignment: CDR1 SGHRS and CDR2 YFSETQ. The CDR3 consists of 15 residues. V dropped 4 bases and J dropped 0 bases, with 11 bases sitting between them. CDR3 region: CASSPEQSSGNTIYF. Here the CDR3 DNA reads TGCGCCAGCAGCCCCGAACAGAGCTCTGGAAACACCATATATTTT.

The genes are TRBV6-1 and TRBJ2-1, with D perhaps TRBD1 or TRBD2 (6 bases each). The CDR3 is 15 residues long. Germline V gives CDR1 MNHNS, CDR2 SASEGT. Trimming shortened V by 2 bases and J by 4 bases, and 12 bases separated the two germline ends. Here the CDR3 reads CASSERGGLYNEQFF. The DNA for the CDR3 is TGTGCCAGCAGTGAACGAGGGGGACTTTACAATGAGCAGTTCTTC.

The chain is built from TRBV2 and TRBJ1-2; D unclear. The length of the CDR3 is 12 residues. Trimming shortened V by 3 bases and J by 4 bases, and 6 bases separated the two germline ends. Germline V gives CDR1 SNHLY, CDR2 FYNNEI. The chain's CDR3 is CASSDGTYGYTF. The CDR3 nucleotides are TGTGCCAGCAGTGATGGAACCTATGGCTACACCTTC.

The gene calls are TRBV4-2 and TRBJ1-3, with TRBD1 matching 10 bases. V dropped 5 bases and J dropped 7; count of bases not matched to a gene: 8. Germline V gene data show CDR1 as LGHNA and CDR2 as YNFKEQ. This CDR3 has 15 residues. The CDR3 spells CASSSNGQGGNTIYF. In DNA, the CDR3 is TGTGCCAGCAGCTCTAACGGACAGGGGGGGAACACCATATATTTT.